This T cell receptor (beta chain) was documented in a study of cytotoxic CD8 clonotypes in ibrutinib-treated CLL. Trimming took 0 bases from V and 5 from J, leaving 9 bases between them. Germline V gene lookup returns CDR1 SGHDT and CDR2 YYEEEE. The CDR3 has 13 amino acids. Note on this clone: Its cognate antigen is unknown.

The repertoire was sequenced with immunoSEQ multiplex PCR; TCRdb's copy has only in-frame clones and lacks some. The sample contains over 120,000 clones, about 76% of which appear only once. The study, taken as a whole, reports: Progressing and sustained-remission patients had different sampling times. There were few public clonotypes, and on treatment they contracted or stayed stable.

The V call is TRBV5-6, the J call TRBJ2-7; TRBD1 is a possible D gene (5 bases). The source of this sequence is a human donor with chronic lymphocytic leukemia. The sequenced sample was PBMCs, obtained after 24 months of ibrutinib treatment. CDR3 bases: TGTGCCAGCAGCTTGGGGGGCCGGAACGAGCAGTACTTC. It is translated as CASSLGGRNEQYF.